This is a list of T cell receptor beta chains from one sample in a study of identical twins. TCRdb independently ran MiXCR on the 5' RACE reads; one entry per CDR3 protein. The sample holds 700,000 to 950,000 distinct CDR3 sequences; over 9% are singletons and the top ten take around 1.5%. These same records also appear under a second study, on yellow fever vaccine responses in identical twins.

Sequenced sample: PBMCs. Receptor source: a woman between 18 and 29 years old in good health. Each CDR3 is given with its conserved first and last residue. D genes are given only for firm matches. Size values are once, few and many counts, or a class for expanded clones, and some rows have none.

TRBV7-6	NA	few	TRBJ1-5	CASSLIVCGGPSNQPQHF
TRBV7-2	NA	NA	TRBJ2-5	CASSLALGTWGETQYF
TRBV5-6	TRBD2	few	TRBJ2-3	CASSWGLAGVGDTQYF
TRBV4-1	NA	NA	TRBJ1-2	CASSQANLGGGNYGYTF
TRBV19	NA	NA	TRBJ2-1	CASSSERTDNEQFF
TRBV24-1	NA	once	TRBJ2-1	CATSAPRSDSYEQFF
TRBV29-1	TRBD1	NA	TRBJ2-3	CSAQTGTYTDTQYF
TRBV10-2	TRBD2	NA	TRBJ2-3	CASTGLEDDTQYF
TRBV6-5	NA	many	TRBJ2-5	CASSYAEGGSWTQYF
TRBV6-1	TRBD1	NA	TRBJ1-1	CASRKRDRERPEAFF
TRBV7-9	TRBD2	NA	TRBJ2-1	CASSLEGGVDEQFF
TRBV12-3/TRBV12-4	NA	NA	TRBJ1-5	CASRVGFNQPQHF
TRBV12-3/TRBV12-4	NA	many	TRBJ1-2	CASSLGEGYTF